These 12 T cell receptor beta chains originate from one sample sequenced in a study of tumor-infiltrating lymphocytes in localized non-small cell lung cancer. Method: immunoSEQ multiplex PCR; TCRdb's copy keeps in-frame clones and lacks some. The sample lists roughly 9,900 clones, 50% to 70% occurring once. Material: lung tumor tissue. These receptors all come from a human donor with non-small cell lung cancer.

The chain uses TRBV5-1 and TRBJ1-4; tentative D call: TRBD1 (6 bases). The CDR3 has 14 amino acids. Germline CDR1 SGHRS, CDR2 YFSETQ. V shed 0 bases and J shed 10 bases, with 13 bases lying between them. The CDR3 loop is CASSLGDTRGKLFF. The CDR3 DNA is TGCGCCAGCAGCTTGGGGGACACCCGGGGAAAACTGTTTTTT. The full variable domain, in which reference TRBV5-1 and TRBJ1-4 provide the parts outside the CDR3, is KAGVTQTPRYLIKTRGQQVTLSCSPISGHRSVSWYQQTPGQGLQFLFEYFSETQRNKGNFPGRFSGRQFSNSRSEMNVSTLELGDSALYLCASSLGDTRGKLFFGSGTQLSVL.

As for this clone: A read error may account for a junction end that differs from germline. The chain is built from TRBV6-5 and TRBJ1-3; no clear D. This CDR3 has 13 residues. Per germline, CDR1 MNHEY and CDR2 SVGAGI. The CDR3 protein is CASSPASRNTIYF. The CDR3 DNA reads as TGTGCCAGCAGTCCGGCCTCTAGAAACACCATATATTTT.

Judged by abundance, this clone is medium-sized. The V call is TRBV12-5, the J call TRBJ1-2; D gene unclear. Trimming stripped 0 bases from V and 9 bases from J, with 5 bases between. The CDR3 length is 11 residues. CDR1 LGHNT and CDR2 FRNRAP come from the germline V gene. CDR3 bases: TGTGCTAGTGGTTTGGTAAATAGCTACACCTTC. This gives the protein CASGLVNSYTF.

The chain is built from TRBV30 and TRBJ1-1; D uncertain. The length of the CDR3 is 12 residues. Trimming took 0 bases from V and 1 from J, leaving 3 bases between them. Germline-derived CDR1 and CDR2 are GTSNPN and SVGIG (reference sequence). This CDR3 reads CAWSVKNTEAFF. As DNA, the CDR3 is TGTGCCTGGAGTGTAAAGAACACTGAAGCTTTCTTT.

The chain is built from TRBV19 and TRBJ2-2; tentative D call: TRBD1 (6 bases). This CDR3 is 13 amino acids long. Germline loops: CDR1 LNHDA, CDR2 SQIVND (reference sequence). V was shortened by 3 bases and J by 4 bases, with 6 bases between the two germline ends. In DNA form, the CDR3 reads TGTGCCAGTAGTATCAGGGGCACCGGGGAGCTGTTTTTT. Its translation is CASSIRGTGELFF.

A few counts support this clone. This rearrangement joins TRBV19 to TRBJ1-5; tentative D call: TRBD1 (5 bases). This CDR3 is built from 15 residues. Germline V gives CDR1 LNHDA, CDR2 SQIVND (reference sequence). The ends were cut back, 7 bases at V and 4 bases at J, with 17 bases in the middle. The CDR3 DNA reads as TGTGCCAGTAATCGGGGCGGATATAGTAATCAGCCCCAGCATTTT. This gives the protein CASNRGGYSNQPQHF.

V and J are TRBV18 and TRBJ2-7; D not certain. The CDR3 runs 13 residues. V lost 6 bases, J lost 2 bases, and 11 bases lay in between. Per germline, CDR1 KGHSH and CDR2 LQKENI. CDR3: CASSPDGAYEQYF. The CDR3 DNA is TGTGCCAGCTCTCCTGACGGAGCCTACGAGCAGTACTTC. The full variable domain, completed using reference TRBV18 and TRBJ2-7, is NAGVMQNPRHLVRRRGQEARLRCSPMKGHSHVYWYRQLPEEGLKFMVYLQKENIIDESGMPKERFSAEFPKEGPSILRIQQVVRGDSAAYFCASSPDGAYEQYFGPGTRLTVT.

This clone was detected only a few times. The chain recombines TRBV7-9 with TRBJ1-3; D gene ambiguous. The CDR3 contains 17 residues. Deletions cut 0 bases from V and 0 bases from J, with 12 bases between. Germline CDR1 SEHNR, CDR2 FQNEAQ (reference sequence). The CDR3 is CASSLAILTFSGNTIYF. CDR3 coding DNA: TGTGCCAGCAGCTTAGCGATTCTAACTTTCTCTGGAAACACCATATATTTT.

J is TRBJ2-5 and V is TRBV6-4, with TRBD2 matching 7 bases. The CDR3 length is 15 residues. Looked up from germline, CDR1 is MRHNA and CDR2 is SNTAGT. The V and J ends lost 7 bases and 4 bases, in that order; junction bases with no gene match: 12. The CDR3 nucleotides are TGTGCCAGCAAGGTTATCGGGAGGCTGCGAGAGACCCAGTACTTC. This codes for CASKVIGRLRETQYF.

By proportion, this clone is medium-sized (0.01 to 0.1%). This chain uses TRBV11-2 with TRBJ2-7; maybe TRBD2 (5 bases). The CDR3 is 12 amino acids. Trimming shortened V by 1 base and J by 4 bases, and 5 bases separated the two germline ends. Germline-derived CDR1 and CDR2 are SGHAT and FQNNGV. Here the CDR3 reads CASSLGRYEQYF. The CDR3 DNA follows: TGTGCCAGCAGCTTAGGGAGGTACGAGCAGTACTTC.

This sequence joins TRBV29-1 and TRBJ2-6, with a tentative D call TRBD1 (5 bases). Trimming took 5 bases from V and 2 from J, leaving 7 bases between them. Germline-derived CDR1 and CDR2 are SQVTM and ANQGSEA. CDR3 size: 13 residues. DNA of the CDR3: TGCAGCGTTCTAGGGGCTGGGGCCAACGTCCTGACTTTC. Residues: CSVLGAGANVLTF.

This clone appeared a few times. The chain recombines TRBV5-1 with TRBJ1-2; D unresolved. The germline V and J ends were trimmed by 7 bases and 7 bases, with 14 bases remaining between them. This CDR3 comprises 12 residues. Germline values: CDR1 SGHRS, CDR2 YFSETQ. The CDR3 bases are TGCGCCAGCTATTCCCCCGGCGGTGGCTACACCTTC. This gives the protein CASYSPGGGYTF.